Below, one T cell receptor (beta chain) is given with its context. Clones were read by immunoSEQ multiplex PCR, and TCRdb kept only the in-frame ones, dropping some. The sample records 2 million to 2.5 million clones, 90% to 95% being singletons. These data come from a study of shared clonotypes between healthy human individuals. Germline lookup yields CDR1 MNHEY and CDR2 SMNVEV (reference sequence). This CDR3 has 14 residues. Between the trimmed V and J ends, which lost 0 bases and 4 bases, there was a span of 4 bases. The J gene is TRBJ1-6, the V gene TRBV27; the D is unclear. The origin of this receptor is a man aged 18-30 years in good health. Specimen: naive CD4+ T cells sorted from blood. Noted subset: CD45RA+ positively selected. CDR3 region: CASSLSRYNSPLHF. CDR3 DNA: TGTGCCAGCAGTTTATCGCGATATAATTCACCCCTCCACTTT.